This TCR beta chain was recovered during a study of control samples from healthy donors and cancer patients. A remark on this clone: One end of the junction does not line up with germline, which may come from a read error.

Germline lookup yields CDR1 LGHDT and CDR2 YNNKEL (reference sequence). The CDR3 covers 11 residues. Clones were read by immunoSEQ multiplex PCR, and TCRdb kept only the in-frame ones, dropping some. The profile covers around 100,000 clones, with just over 90% appearing a single time and 2% to 3% taken by the ten largest. The gene calls are TRBV3-1 (or the pseudogene TRBV3-2) and TRBJ1-1; D unclear. Specimen: blood. This clonotype was sampled from a young woman in good health. The CDR3 bases are TGTGCCAGCAGTCAAGCAGAACTGGCTTTCTTT. Translating it yields CASSQAELAFF.